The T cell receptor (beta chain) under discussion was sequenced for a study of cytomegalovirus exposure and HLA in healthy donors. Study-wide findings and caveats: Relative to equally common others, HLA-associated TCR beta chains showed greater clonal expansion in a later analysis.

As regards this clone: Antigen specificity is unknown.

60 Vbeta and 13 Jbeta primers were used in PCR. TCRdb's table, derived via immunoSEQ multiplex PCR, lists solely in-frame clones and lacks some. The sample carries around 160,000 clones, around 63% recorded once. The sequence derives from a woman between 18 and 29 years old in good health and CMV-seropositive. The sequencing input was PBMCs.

The CDR3 DNA reads as TGTGCCAGCACCACAGGGGGCGATGAGCAGTACTTC. Translation: CASTTGGDEQYF. The V gene is TRBV6-6, the J gene TRBJ2-7; TRBD1 aligns across 9 bases. CDR1 and CDR2 (germline): MNHNY, SVGAGI (reference sequence). This CDR3 is built from 12 residues. Unmatched junction bases numbered 5, after V lost 7 bases and J lost 7 bases.